These T cell receptor beta chains were read from a single sample in a study of identical twins. TCRdb ran MiXCR on the 5' RACE reads and lists one entry per CDR3 protein. The sample has fewer than 450,000 distinct CDR3 sequences, 9% to 10% seen once. The sequencing input was naive T cells sorted from blood. The receptor source for this set is a woman between 50 and 59 years old in good health. Both conserved end residues are part of each CDR3. The order of the fields is V gene, J gene, CDR3 protein.

v_gene: TRBV20-1; j_gene: TRBJ1-5; CDR3aa: CSARGMEGRGSNQPQHF
v_gene: TRBV7-9; j_gene: TRBJ2-7; CDR3aa: CASSLRTGKDF
v_gene: TRBV6-5; j_gene: TRBJ2-1; CDR3aa: CASSQGSGSYNEQFF
v_gene: TRBV27; j_gene: TRBJ2-3; CDR3aa: CASSLWRAGGTDTQYF
v_gene: TRBV6-1; j_gene: TRBJ2-7; CDR3aa: CASSSTSGSYEQYF
v_gene: TRBV5-1; j_gene: TRBJ2-1; CDR3aa: CASSLAGRSLPFF
v_gene: TRBV12-3/TRBV12-4; j_gene: TRBJ2-7; CDR3aa: CASTPGTRAADGYEQYF
v_gene: TRBV5-1; j_gene: TRBJ2-5; CDR3aa: CASSLVAQEGETQYF
v_gene: TRBV29-1; j_gene: TRBJ1-2; CDR3aa: CSVQNSYISYTF
v_gene: TRBV6-5; j_gene: TRBJ1-1; CDR3aa: CASSYFEGGPQAFF
v_gene: TRBV5-1; j_gene: TRBJ2-7; CDR3aa: CASSYGLASPYEQYF
v_gene: TRBV12-3/TRBV12-4; j_gene: TRBJ1-5; CDR3aa: CASSLSRDGAQHF
v_gene: TRBV20-1; j_gene: TRBJ1-2; CDR3aa: CSARAGTVEGYTF
v_gene: TRBV29-1; j_gene: TRBJ1-2; CDR3aa: CSVQWAYGYTF
v_gene: TRBV7-9; j_gene: TRBJ2-1; CDR3aa: CASSLGRPLFF
v_gene: TRBV7-8; j_gene: TRBJ1-2; CDR3aa: CASSSLRDRSARGFGYTF
v_gene: TRBV7-2; j_gene: TRBJ2-1; CDR3aa: CASSSAPGLAGNEQFF
v_gene: TRBV6-5; j_gene: TRBJ2-2; CDR3aa: CASKGQANTGELFF
v_gene: TRBV3-1; j_gene: TRBJ2-1; CDR3aa: CASSQGQREGNEQFF
v_gene: TRBV19; j_gene: TRBJ2-3; CDR3aa: CASSIGRGDTQYF
v_gene: TRBV6-5; j_gene: TRBJ2-1; CDR3aa: CASRLLAGGRGQFF
v_gene: TRBV7-9; j_gene: TRBJ2-1; CDR3aa: CASSTVSGVYNEQFF
v_gene: TRBV6-5; j_gene: TRBJ1-1; CDR3aa: CASSYLQGSEAFF
v_gene: TRBV7-6; j_gene: TRBJ2-2; CDR3aa: CASKRDSLYTGELFF
v_gene: TRBV2; j_gene: TRBJ2-1; CDR3aa: CATRDWDREYNEQFF
v_gene: TRBV12-3/TRBV12-4; j_gene: TRBJ2-7; CDR3aa: CASSKSGPAGEQYF
v_gene: TRBV20-1; j_gene: TRBJ2-7; CDR3aa: CSATRGEQYF
v_gene: TRBV29-1; j_gene: TRBJ2-1; CDR3aa: CSAKRAAQFF
v_gene: TRBV9; j_gene: TRBJ2-5; CDR3aa: CASSVAGTGGWQETQYF
v_gene: TRBV3-1; j_gene: TRBJ2-5; CDR3aa: CASSQQRKETQYF
v_gene: TRBV29-1; j_gene: TRBJ1-1; CDR3aa: CSVEDPGVNTEAFF
v_gene: TRBV15; j_gene: TRBJ2-5; CDR3aa: CATSRDRAQETQYF
v_gene: TRBV20-1; j_gene: TRBJ2-3; CDR3aa: CSARVQGPDTQYF
v_gene: TRBV4-1; j_gene: TRBJ2-7; CDR3aa: CASSLETSGTTSEQYF
v_gene: TRBV29-1; j_gene: TRBJ2-3; CDR3aa: CSVRLAGVADTQYF
v_gene: TRBV2; j_gene: TRBJ1-5; CDR3aa: CASSDVAGNQPQHF
v_gene: TRBV29-1; j_gene: TRBJ2-3; CDR3aa: CSGQGDRGSDTQYF
v_gene: TRBV24-1; j_gene: TRBJ2-3; CDR3aa: CATSDFWGGLGDTQYF
v_gene: TRBV2; j_gene: TRBJ1-1; CDR3aa: CARRRQGKNKNTEAFF
v_gene: TRBV12-5; j_gene: TRBJ2-1; CDR3aa: CASGLPLPYNEQFF